Below are 24 T cell receptor beta chains sequenced from a single sample in a study of shared clonotypes between healthy human individuals. The protocol was immunoSEQ multiplex PCR, while the TCRdb copy is restricted to in-frame clones and leaves out a portion. The sample records about 660,000 clones, approximately 79% being singletons. Material: memory CD4+ T cells sorted from blood. Subset specified: CD45RA-negative fraction. These receptors came from a woman aged 25 to 39 in good health.

This clone was seen at least ten times. The CDR3 bases are TGTGCCAGCTCACCACAAGGACAGGGGTATCACGAGCAGTACTTC. It encodes CASSPQGQGYHEQYF. The V call is TRBV18, the J call TRBJ2-7; 9 nucleotides agree with TRBD1. The CDR3 extends over 15 amino acids. Per the germline V gene, CDR1 is KGHSH and CDR2 is LQKENI. Trimming at V came to 1 base and at J to 5 bases, leaving 6 bases not matched to a gene.

This sequence joins TRBV5-6 and TRBJ2-1, with 7 bases that match TRBD2. The CDR3 length is 15 residues. The V and J ends lost 0 bases and 2 bases, in that order; junction bases with no gene match: 2. Per the germline V gene, CDR1 is SGHDT and CDR2 is YYEEEE. Here the CDR3 reads CASSLAGRAYNEQFF. CDR3 sequence (DNA): TGTGCCAGCAGCTTGGCGGGGAGGGCCTACAATGAGCAGTTCTTC.

The rearrangement links TRBV5-4 to TRBJ2-1; tentative D call: TRBD1 (5 bases). Trimming stripped 4 bases from V and 5 bases from J, with 16 bases between. The CDR3 runs 15 residues. Germline assignment: CDR1 SGHNT and CDR2 YYREEE (reference sequence). CDR3 amino acids: CASSHSAGNHNEQFF. The DNA for the CDR3 is TGTGCCAGCAGCCACTCGGCAGGGAACCACAATGAGCAGTTCTTC.

The V call is TRBV30, the J call TRBJ1-4, with D unresolved. V lost 5 bases, J lost 1 base, and 11 bases lay in between. Germline V gives CDR1 GTSNPN, CDR2 SVGIG (reference sequence). The CDR3 is made up of 14 amino acids. CDR3: CAWGSRETNEKLFF. CDR3 DNA: TGTGCCTGGGGCAGTAGGGAAACTAATGAAAAACTGTTTTTT.

The genes are TRBV11-3 and TRBJ2-7; 9 bases are shared with TRBD1. CDR3 size: 16 residues. In germline, CDR1 is SGHNT, CDR2 YENEEA. The V and J ends lost 1 base and 1 base, in that order; junction bases with no gene match: 5. CDR3 sequence: CASSLGVGTGSYEQYF. The CDR3, as DNA: TGTGCCAGCAGCTTAGGTGTTGGGACAGGGTCCTACGAGCAGTACTTC.

The V and J genes are TRBV28 and TRBJ1-4; D is unclear. Germline CDR1 is MDHEN and CDR2 is SYDVKM. Trimming pared 3 bases from V and 8 bases from J, leaving 7 bases between. The CDR3 length is 12 residues. CDR3 region: CASSFYREKLFF. DNA of the CDR3: TGTGCCAGCAGTTTTTATCGGGAAAAACTGTTTTTT.

V is TRBV7-9 and J is TRBJ2-1, with D possibly being TRBD2 (6 bases). This CDR3 is 12 amino acids long. Trimming removed 8 bases at V and 8 bases at J, with 13 bases between. In germline, CDR1 is SEHNR, CDR2 FQNEAQ (reference sequence). The CDR3: CASGRSGDEQFF. The CDR3, as DNA: TGTGCCAGCGGGAGATCGGGGGATGAGCAGTTCTTC.

Only one count was recorded for this clone. V gene TRBV5-6 combines with J gene TRBJ1-3; 8 bases agree with TRBD1. This CDR3 has 15 amino acids. Germline trimming cut 4 bases from V and 0 bases from J; bases unmatched to any gene: 3. Germline V gene data show CDR1 as SGHDT and CDR2 as YYEEEE. The CDR3, as DNA: TGTGCCAGCAGCGTGGGACAGGACTCTGGAAACACCATATATTTT. It yields the protein CASSVGQDSGNTIYF.

This chain joins TRBV7-9 and TRBJ2-1; TRBD1 aligns across 9 bases. Per germline, CDR1 SEHNR and CDR2 FQNEAQ (reference sequence). Trimming cost V 6 bases and J 7 bases; bases outside gene matches: 13. The CDR3 contains 16 residues. In DNA, the CDR3 is TGTGCCAGCAGTGGACAGGGGAGCGGTTCAGCGAATGAGCAGTTCTTC. It specifies CASSGQGSGSANEQFF.

In nucleotides, the CDR3 is TGTGCCAGCAGTCGACAGGGGGCAGCGGGCAATCAGCCCCAGCATTTT. Translation: CASSRQGAAGNQPQHF. The genes are TRBV16 and TRBJ1-5; 10 bases match TRBD1. The ends lost 6 bases at V and 2 bases at J; junction bases unmatched: 7. Germline CDR1 KGHSY, CDR2 FQNENV. The CDR3 has 16 amino acids.

The J gene is TRBJ1-4, the V gene TRBV28; 8 nucleotides match TRBD1. With 6 bases clipped from V and 8 bases from J, the junction kept 11 bases outside the gene matches. The CDR3 sequence is 15 residues long. Germline CDR1 is MDHEN and CDR2 is SYDVKM. DNA for the CDR3: TGTGCCAGCAGCGAACCGGACAGGGTGGGCGAAAAACTGTTTTTT. As protein: CASSEPDRVGEKLFF. The complete variable domain, with remaining parts taken from reference TRBV28 and TRBJ1-4, reads DVKVTQSSRYLVKRTGEKVFLECVQDMDHENMFWYRQDPGLGLRLIYFSYDVKMKEKGDIPEGYSVSREKKERFSLILESASTNQTSMYLCASSEPDRVGEKLFFGSGTQLSVL.

The chain is built from TRBV7-9 and TRBJ1-2; 8 nucleotides agree with TRBD1. CDR3 length: 17 residues. Germline V gene lookup returns CDR1 SEHNR and CDR2 FQNEAQ (reference sequence). J was trimmed by 6 bases and V by 5 bases; bases with no gene match: 17. CDR3 DNA: TGTGCCAGCAGCCCCCGCGTATCGGCGGCAGGGGGCGATGGCTACACCTTC. Protein: CASSPRVSAAGGDGYTF.

The V and J genes are TRBV28 and TRBJ1-5; TRBD1 might be the D (5 bases). CDR1 is MDHEN and CDR2 is SYDVKM in the germline V gene. The ends were cut back, 6 bases at V and 2 bases at J, with 14 bases in the middle. This CDR3 region has 15 residues. CDR3 residues: CASRGGEVGNQPQHF. CDR3 nucleotide sequence: TGTGCCAGCAGAGGAGGGGAGGTTGGCAATCAGCCCCAGCATTTT.

This clone was seen only a few times. CDR3 loop: CASSLGQGRTYYEQYF. The DNA of the CDR3 is TGCGCCAGCAGCTTGGGACAAGGACGGACTTACTACGAGCAGTACTTC. The chain uses TRBV5-1 and TRBJ2-7, with D maybe TRBD2 (5 bases). The germline V gene has CDR1 SGHRS and CDR2 YFSETQ. V was cut by 0 bases and J by 3 bases, with 16 bases left in between. The CDR3 consists of 16 residues.

The rearrangement joins TRBV28 to TRBJ2-7, with a possible D match to TRBD2 (6 bases). Germline V lookup: CDR1 MDHEN, CDR2 SYDVKM. V shed 4 bases and J shed 1 base, with 17 bases lying between them. This CDR3 has 16 residues. The CDR3 sequence: CASSSPYDSGSYEQYF. The DNA for the CDR3 is TGTGCCAGCAGTTCCCCTTATGATAGCGGTTCCTACGAGCAGTACTTC.

This clone was recorded only once. This chain joins TRBV2 and TRBJ1-4; D is possibly TRBD1 (5 bases). The CDR3 is 13 residues long. CDR1 is SNHLY and CDR2 is FYNNEI in the germline V gene. V lost 4 bases and J 4 bases, leaving 7 bases between the germline ends. The CDR3 DNA reads as TGTGCCAGCAGTGGGGACGGTAATGAAAAACTGTTTTTT. It encodes CASSGDGNEKLFF. Looking up the rest from reference TRBV2 and TRBJ1-4 gives the full variable domain: EPEVTQTPSHQVTQMGQEVILRCVPISNHLYFYWYRQILGQKVEFLVSFYNNEISEKSEIFDDQFSVERPDGSNFTLKIRSTKLEDSAMYFCASSGDGNEKLFFGSGTQLSVL.

Written as DNA, the CDR3 is TGCGCCAGCAGCCTACAGGCGGTCACCGGGGAGCTGTTTTTT. Translated, it gives CASSLQAVTGELFF. The chain couples TRBV5-1 to TRBJ2-2; tentative D call: TRBD1 (5 bases). Trimming removed 4 bases at V and 4 bases at J, with 11 bases between. Germline CDR1 is SGHRS and CDR2 is YFSETQ. CDR3 size: 14 residues.

CDR3 sequence (DNA): TGCAGCGTTGTGGGGCTGGCCTACGAGCAGTACTTC. It encodes CSVVGLAYEQYF. This chain links TRBV29-1 with TRBJ2-7; TRBD1 might be the D (5 bases). The germline V gene encodes CDR1 SQVTM and CDR2 ANQGSEA. The CDR3 loop spans 12 amino acids. V dropped 4 bases and J dropped 2 bases, with 9 bases sitting between them.

This clone was seen repeatedly, ten times or more. The V gene is TRBV29-1, the J gene TRBJ2-4; 7 bases line up with TRBD2. The CDR3 loop spans 12 amino acids. Germline-derived CDR1 and CDR2 are SQVTM and ANQGSEA. Trimming took 4 bases from V and 6 from J; bases not matched to a gene: 3. CDR3 sequence: CSVAREGNIQYF. CDR3 bases: TGCAGCGTTGCCAGGGAGGGAAACATTCAGTACTTC. The full variable domain, completed using reference TRBV29-1 and TRBJ2-4, is SAVISQKPSRDICQRGTSLTIQCQVDSQVTMMFWYRQQPGQSLTLIATANQGSEATYESGFVIDKFPISRPNLTFSTLTVSNMSPEDSSIYLCSVAREGNIQYFGAGTRLSVL.

The chain employs TRBV4-1 and TRBJ2-5, with 7 bases lining up with TRBD1. The CDR3 contains 15 residues. Per germline, CDR1 MGHRA and CDR2 YSYEKL. The J segment lost 2 bases and the V segment lost 1 base, leaving 4 bases of the junction unmatched. CDR3 protein: CASSQVPGGQETQYF. Here the CDR3 DNA reads TGCGCCAGCAGCCAAGTTCCAGGGGGACAAGAGACCCAGTACTTC.

With regard to this clone: Other DNA sequences in this sample translate to the same CDR3. The J gene is TRBJ2-7, the V gene TRBV28, with a possible D match to TRBD2 (6 bases). CDR1 and CDR2 (germline): MDHEN, SYDVKM. V lost 7 bases and J lost 2, with 12 bases in between. This CDR3 contains 13 residues. The CDR3 loop reads CASINRGTYEQYF. The CDR3 nucleotides read TGTGCCAGCATTAACCGGGGGACCTACGAGCAGTACTTC.

At least ten counts were recorded for this clone. The chain combines TRBV7-9 with TRBJ2-1; TRBD2 matches at 7 bases. Germline CDR1 is SEHNR and CDR2 is FQNEAQ (reference sequence). The CDR3 is 14 amino acids. Losses at the gene ends were 5 bases for V and 9 bases for J; bases not matched to a gene: 10. The CDR3 region is CASSPGTGLFEQFF. CDR3 nucleotides: TGTGCCAGCAGCCCTGGGACGGGACTATTTGAGCAGTTCTTC.

The chain employs TRBV30 and TRBJ1-1, with D possibly TRBD1 on 5 matching bases. The germline gives CDR1 GTSNPN, CDR2 SVGIG (reference sequence). The ends were cut back, 4 bases at V and 3 bases at J, with 15 bases in the middle. The CDR3 loop spans 14 amino acids. In DNA, the CDR3 is TGTGCCTGGAACATACAGTGGGGGTACACTGAAGCTTTCTTT. Its protein is CAWNIQWGYTEAFF.

The rearrangement joins TRBV6-1 to TRBJ2-3; the match to TRBD1 covers 10 bases. The V segment lost 4 bases and the J segment 5 bases; nucleotides outside the gene matches: 6. Per the germline V gene, CDR1 is MNHNS and CDR2 is SASEGT. This CDR3 region has 15 residues. The DNA of the CDR3 is TGTGCCAGCAGTGGAAGACAGGGGGCAGGAGATACGCAGTATTTT. This gives the protein CASSGRQGAGDTQYF.